What follows are 19 T cell receptor beta chains derived from one specimen sequenced in a study of OX40 agonist ivuxolimab in advanced cancers. The data were produced by immunoSEQ multiplex PCR, yet TCRdb's version contains in-frame clones alone and is incomplete. The sample yields tens of thousands of clones, 75% to 90% seen once. The material was CD4+ or CD8+ T cells sorted from blood, obtained in a trial of the OX40 agonist ivuxolimab. The source of these receptors is an adult with an advanced solid tumor such as melanoma, head and neck, liver or kidney cancer.

This rearrangement joins TRBV29-1 to TRBJ1-2, with D perhaps TRBD1 (6 bases). This CDR3 region has 13 residues. V lost 6 bases to trimming and J lost 4 bases, with 15 bases between them. Germline values: CDR1 SQVTM, CDR2 ANQGSEA. The CDR3 bases are TGCAGCGTACGCTCAGGGGAGCCCTATGGCTACACCTTC. This translates into CSVRSGEPYGYTF. Filled out from reference TRBV29-1 and TRBJ1-2, the complete variable domain reads SAVISQKPSRDICQRGTSLTIQCQVDSQVTMMFWYRQQPGQSLTLIATANQGSEATYESGFVIDKFPISRPNLTFSTLTVSNMSPEDSSIYLCSVRSGEPYGYTFGSGTRLTVV.

The chain uses TRBV7-2 and TRBJ2-5; D tentatively reads TRBD1 or TRBD2 (5 bases each). Trimming left V 5 bases short and J 4 bases short, with 14 bases between. The CDR3 is 14 amino acids. Germline V gene data show CDR1 as SGHTA and CDR2 as FQGNSA. CDR3 sequence reads: CASSPGKRRETQYF. The CDR3 coding sequence is TGTGCCAGCAGCCCAGGGAAGCGGAGAGAGACCCAGTACTTC.

The chain is built from TRBV7-9 and TRBJ1-5; unclear D gene. CDR1 is SEHNR and CDR2 is FQNEAQ in the germline V gene (reference sequence). V was trimmed by 1 base and J by 5 bases, leaving 9 bases between them. CDR3 length equals 14 residues. This chain's CDR3 is CASSLGRNDQPQHF. The DNA of the CDR3 is TGTGCCAGCAGCTTAGGCAGGAACGATCAGCCCCAGCATTTT.

This clone was seen a few times. The chain has TRBV19 and TRBJ2-5, with D perhaps matching TRBD2 (5 bases). V dropped 3 bases and J dropped 3 bases, with 17 bases sitting between them. The germline CDR1 and CDR2 sequences are LNHDA and SQIVND (reference sequence). The CDR3 totals 16 residues. CDR3 bases: TGTGCCAGTAGTATGGTGGGAGTTTTAGGTGAAGAGACCCAGTACTTC. Its translation: CASSMVGVLGEETQYF.

This clone turned up a few times. The chain uses TRBV7-3 and TRBJ2-5; 8 bases match TRBD2. The V gene's germline CDR1 is SGHTA and CDR2 FQGTGA. The trim removed 5 bases at V and 7 bases at J, leaving 9 bases unmatched. The CDR3 runs to 14 residues. CDR3 sequence reads: CASSPGGARGTQYF. For the CDR3, the DNA is TGTGCCAGCAGCCCCGGGGGGGCCAGGGGGACCCAGTACTTC.

The chain is built from TRBV29-1 and TRBJ2-3; 9 nucleotides align to TRBD2. From germline, CDR1 is SQVTM and CDR2 ANQGSEA. After removal of 7 bases from V and 6 bases from J, the junction contained 11 bases not matched to a gene. The length of the CDR3 is 14 residues. CDR3 protein: CSGGLAGRSDTQYF. The DNA for the CDR3 is TGCAGCGGGGGTCTAGCGGGGAGATCGGATACGCAGTATTTT.

The genes are TRBV9 and TRBJ1-2, with D possibly being TRBD1 (5 bases). Germline CDR1 SGDLS, CDR2 YYNGEE. CDR3 length: 14 residues. Trimming cost V 3 bases and J 4 bases, with 13 bases left between them. The CDR3 DNA follows: TGTGCCAGCAGCGCGGGACCGCAAGCCTATGGCTACACCTTC. Protein sequence: CASSAGPQAYGYTF.

This chain connects TRBV5-1 to TRBJ1-6; D is uncertain. The CDR3 length is 18 residues. Per the germline V gene, CDR1 is SGHRS and CDR2 is YFSETQ. The V and J ends lost 0 bases and 4 bases respectively, with 17 bases between them. The DNA for the CDR3 is TGCGCCAGCAGCTTGGAGTCGGTGGCGGGAGGTTATAATTCACCCCTCCACTTT. This codes for CASSLESVAGGYNSPLHF. The entire variable domain, with the rest obtained from reference TRBV5-1 and TRBJ1-6, is as follows: KAGVTQTPRYLIKTRGQQVTLSCSPISGHRSVSWYQQTPGQGLQFLFEYFSETQRNKGNFPGRFSGRQFSNSRSEMNVSTLELGDSALYLCASSLESVAGGYNSPLHFGNGTRLTVT.

This clone was recorded a few times. The V call is TRBV5-1, the J call TRBJ2-3; a weak D match, TRBD1 (6 bases). The CDR3 consists of 14 residues. Germline V lookup: CDR1 SGHRS, CDR2 YFSETQ. Between the trimmed V and J ends, which lost 4 bases and 2 bases, there was a span of 11 bases. The CDR3 sequence is CASSPDSYTDTQYF. The CDR3 DNA sequence: TGCGCCAGCAGCCCGGACAGTTACACAGATACGCAGTATTTT.

The chain recombines TRBV19 with TRBJ1-5; D call uncertain. Trimming removed 4 bases from V and 0 bases from J, with 10 bases in between. Germline CDR1 is LNHDA and CDR2 is SQIVND (reference sequence). There are 15 residues in the CDR3. CDR3 bases: TGTGCCAGTAGTACCAGATCACCTAGCAATCAGCCCCAGCATTTT. As protein: CASSTRSPSNQPQHF. The variable domain in full, completed from reference TRBV19 and TRBJ1-5, reads DGGITQSPKYLFRKEGQNVTLSCEQNLNHDAMYWYRQDPGQGLRLIYYSQIVNDFQKGDIAEGYSVSREKKESFPLTVTSAQKNPTAFYLCASSTRSPSNQPQHFGDGTRLSIL.

This chain connects TRBV4-1 to TRBJ2-3, with a tentative D call TRBD2 (5 bases). Germline V lookup: CDR1 MGHRA, CDR2 YSYEKL. This CDR3 is built from 17 residues. V gave up 0 bases and J gave up 5 bases, with 18 bases separating them. This CDR3 reads CASSQEERTEVRDTQYF. The CDR3 DNA sequence: TGCGCCAGCAGCCAAGAAGAGAGAACGGAGGTTCGAGATACGCAGTATTTT.

The V gene is TRBV7-3, the J gene TRBJ2-1; D is unclear. V lost 2 bases and J lost 8, with 10 bases in between. The CDR3 covers 13 residues. The V gene's germline CDR1 is SGHTA and CDR2 FQGTGA. The CDR3 loop is CASSLPQRDEQFF. The CDR3 DNA reads as TGTGCCAGCAGCTTACCCCAACGGGATGAGCAGTTCTTC.

CDR3 in DNA: TGTGCCAGCAGTTCCCGCCCGGGAGGCCAAGAGACCCAGTACTTC. Translated: CASSSRPGGQETQYF. This chain joins TRBV6-1 and TRBJ2-5; TRBD2 matches at 7 bases. V lost 5 bases, J lost 1 base, and 7 bases stayed unmatched. CDR1 and CDR2 from the germline V gene are MNHNS and SASEGT. The CDR3 length is 15 residues.

In its sample, this clone was seen once. V and J are TRBV28 and TRBJ2-5, with D perhaps matching TRBD1 or TRBD2 (5 bases each). This CDR3 has 15 amino acids. The germline V gene has CDR1 MDHEN and CDR2 SYDVKM. Trimming stripped 6 bases from V and 3 bases from J, with 17 bases between. CDR3 loop: CASRPPGPLEETQYF. The CDR3 region has the DNA TGTGCCAGCAGACCGCCGGGACCCCTGGAAGAGACCCAGTACTTC. Looking up the rest from reference TRBV28 and TRBJ2-5 gives the full variable domain: DVKVTQSSRYLVKRTGEKVFLECVQDMDHENMFWYRQDPGLGLRLIYFSYDVKMKEKGDIPEGYSVSREKKERFSLILESASTNQTSMYLCASRPPGPLEETQYFGPGTRLLVL.

The chain recombines TRBV5-4 with TRBJ2-7; 8 nucleotides match TRBD1. Trimming took 2 bases from V and 2 from J; bases not matched to a gene: 3. The CDR3 spans 14 residues. CDR1 and CDR2 from the germline V gene are SGHNT and YYREEE (reference sequence). The CDR3 DNA follows: TGTGCCAGCAGCTTCGGGACAGGAACCTACGAGCAGTACTTC. Its translation: CASSFGTGTYEQYF.

This clone was seen a single time. The chain links TRBV29-1 to TRBJ2-5, with no clear D. Trimming cost V 3 bases and J 2 bases, with 10 bases left between them. Germline-derived CDR1 and CDR2 are SQVTM and ANQGSEA. The CDR3 totals 13 residues. The CDR3 loop is CSVDPSLQETQYF. The CDR3 DNA sequence: TGCAGCGTTGATCCCAGCCTACAAGAGACCCAGTACTTC.

The chain couples TRBV6-5 to TRBJ2-3; 7 bases map to TRBD1. The junction had 3 bases not matched to a gene; V was cut back by 4 bases and J by 5 bases. The CDR3 length is 13 residues. In germline, CDR1 is MNHEY, CDR2 SVGAGI. The CDR3 DNA is TGTGCCAGCAGTTTCAGACAGGGAGATACGCAGTATTTT. Its protein is CASSFRQGDTQYF.

V usage is TRBV7-8 and J usage is TRBJ1-2; D is perhaps TRBD1 (6 bases). Germline V gives CDR1 SGHVS, CDR2 FQNEAQ. The CDR3 length is 13 residues. V was shortened by 4 bases and J by 8 bases, with 14 bases between the two germline ends. CDR3 bases: TGTGCCAGCAGCTCCCAGGGGTTTCGGGGCTACACCTTC. This gives the protein CASSSQGFRGYTF.

This chain joins TRBV7-2 and TRBJ1-6, with D possibly TRBD1 on 6 matching bases. The CDR3 is made up of 15 amino acids. CDR1 SGHTA and CDR2 FQGNSA come from the germline V gene. The germline V and J ends were trimmed by 8 bases and 7 bases, with 18 bases remaining between them. The CDR3 sequence: CASLLLETGNSPLHF. Here the CDR3 DNA reads TGTGCCAGCCTTCTTTTGGAGACAGGAAATTCACCCCTCCACTTT.